This TCR beta chain was sequenced for a study of cytomegalovirus exposure and HLA in healthy donors. A note on this clone: Antigen specificity is unknown.

Researchers ran the PCR with 60 Vbeta and 13 Jbeta primers. Libraries were prepared by immunoSEQ multiplex PCR; TCRdb keeps only in-frame clonotypes and omits some of them. This table holds some 160,000 clones, 80% to 85% found once. Study-wide findings and caveats: Several of the most significant clusters appeared, in a later analysis, to be linked to common viral pathogens.

This clonotype originated in a man younger than 35 in good health and CMV-seronegative. Material: PBMCs.

Here the CDR3 reads CSVEGQKNGYTF. CDR3 DNA sequence: TGCAGCGTTGAAGGGCAGAAGAATGGCTACACCTTC. The chain recombines TRBV29-1 with TRBJ1-2; D is ambiguous. Germline V gene lookup returns CDR1 SQVTM and CDR2 ANQGSEA. Trimming left V 1 base short and J 6 bases short, with 9 bases between. The CDR3 consists of 12 residues.